What follows are 29 T cell receptor beta chains derived from one specimen sequenced in a study of vaccination and CD4 T cells after COVID-19. No cognate antigen is known for these TCRs. Time point denoted: late sampling 161 to 241 days after vaccination in a few convalescent patients. Noted treatment: roughly 11-day PBMC culture with coronavirus spike peptide pools or control peptides (ViraFEST assay). The Oncomine TCR Beta short-read assay sequenced DNA from cultured CD4+ T cells. MiXCR, applied by TCRdb to the PCR reads, yields one record per CDR3 protein. This table holds roughly 26,000 distinct CDR3 sequences, about 35% found once. Sequencing used CD4+ T cells from blood, cultured in vitro, obtained about 7 months after SARS-CoV-2 vaccination. The receptors stem from a human donor who had recovered from COVID-19.

This clonotype was recorded a few times. The chain employs TRBV6-5 and TRBJ2-7; D remains ambiguous. There are 17 residues in the CDR3. Germline loops: CDR1 MNHEY, CDR2 SVGAGI. The V end was cut by 0 bases, the J end by 0 bases, with 15 bases between. CDR3 protein: CASSYSRKARYSYEQYF. In nucleotides, the CDR3 is TGTGCCAGCAGTTACTCACGGAAGGCAAGGTACTCCTACGAGCAGTACTTC.

In the case of this clonotype: The junction departs from the called germline gene at one end, perhaps through a read error. The J gene is TRBJ2-5, the V gene TRBV7-7, with D perhaps matching TRBD1 or TRBD2 (6 bases each). The CDR3 spans 13 residues. CDR1 is SSHAT and CDR2 is FNYEAQ in the germline V gene (reference sequence). The CDR3 DNA follows: TGTGCTAGCAGCTTGGGGGGCCCAGAGACCCAGTACTTC. It is translated as CASSLGGPETQYF.

V and J are TRBV7-9 and TRBJ2-3, with D perhaps TRBD1 (6 bases). CDR1 SEHNR and CDR2 FQNEAQ come from the germline V gene (reference sequence). CDR3 length: 12 residues. V was clipped by 5 bases and J by 5 bases, with 8 bases between them. This CDR3 is CASSQQGDTQYF. The CDR3 region has the DNA TGTGCCAGCAGCCAACAGGGAGATACGCAGTATTTT.

The chain links TRBV7-9 to TRBJ2-3; D possibly uses TRBD1 or TRBD2 (6 bases each). The CDR3 consists of 15 residues. Looked up from germline, CDR1 is SEHNR and CDR2 is FQNEAQ (reference sequence). Trimming cost V 1 base and J 6 bases, with 14 bases left between them. The CDR3 spells CASSLDGGWGDTQYF. The DNA for the CDR3 is TGTGCCAGCAGCTTAGACGGGGGCTGGGGGGATACGCAGTATTTT. The full variable domain, in which reference TRBV7-9 and TRBJ2-3 provide the parts outside the CDR3, is DTGVSQNPRHKITKRGQNVTFRCDPISEHNRLYWYRQTLGQGPEFLTYFQNEAQLEKSRLLSDRFSAERPKGSFSTLEIQRTEQGDSAMYLCASSLDGGWGDTQYFGPGTRLTVL.

This clonotype was seen more than once but under ten times. The chain joins TRBV28 to TRBJ1-1, with a weak D call TRBD1 (5 bases). Trimming left V 7 bases short and J 5 bases short, with 20 bases between. CDR1 is MDHEN and CDR2 is SYDVKM in the germline V gene. The CDR3 spans 15 residues. The CDR3 protein is CASTKTQGVGTEAFF. CDR3 in DNA: TGTGCCAGCACCAAAACCCAGGGAGTAGGAACTGAAGCTTTCTTT.

This clonotype turned up a few times. The chain employs TRBV7-8 and TRBJ2-7, with 14 bases identical to TRBD2. The V gene's germline CDR1 is SGHVS and CDR2 FQNEAQ. The CDR3 is 16 residues long. The V and J ends lost 5 bases and 2 bases, in that order; junction bases with no gene match: 5. In DNA form, the CDR3 reads TGTGCCAGCAGCCAAAGACTAGCGGGAGGGACCTACGAGCAGTACTTC. Its protein product is CASSQRLAGGTYEQYF.

This chain links TRBV6-4 with TRBJ1-1, with 11 positions matching TRBD1. Germline values: CDR1 MRHNA, CDR2 SNTAGT. V lost 6 bases and J lost 7; bases outside the gene matches: 4. This CDR3 spans 13 amino acids. CDR3 in amino acids: CASSPDRGREAFF. The CDR3 DNA reads as TGTGCCAGCAGCCCGGACAGGGGGCGTGAAGCTTTCTTT.

V is TRBV19 and J is TRBJ2-5; 8 nucleotides match TRBD1. The V gene's germline CDR1 is LNHDA and CDR2 SQIVND (reference sequence). V shed 6 bases, J shed 5 bases, and the junction held 2 bases outside the gene matches. The CDR3 has 12 residues. The CDR3 reads CASSRGQETQYF. In DNA, the CDR3 is TGTGCCAGTAGCAGGGGGCAGGAGACCCAGTACTTC.

This clonotype has just one count. At one end, the junction sequence differs from germline, possibly due to a read error. The chain recombines TRBV7-2 with TRBJ1-2, with 9 positions matching TRBD1. The CDR3 extends over 14 amino acids. Germline V gene lookup returns CDR1 SGHTA and CDR2 FQGNSA. CDR3 protein: CASSMGQGDYGYAF. For the CDR3, the DNA is TGTGCCAGCAGCATGGGACAGGGCGACTATGGCTACGCCTTC.

The chain has TRBV7-9 and TRBJ2-2, with 7 bases that match TRBD2. This CDR3 is built from 15 residues. Germline CDR1 is SEHNR and CDR2 is FQNEAQ (reference sequence). V gave up 3 bases and J gave up 4 bases; unmatched junction bases: 5. The CDR3 DNA is TGTGCCAGCAGCTTTTATTCGGGGGGCACCGGGGAGCTGTTTTTT. Its protein is CASSFYSGGTGELFF. Complete variable domain (other parts from reference TRBV7-9 and TRBJ2-2): DTGVSQNPRHKITKRGQNVTFRCDPISEHNRLYWYRQTLGQGPEFLTYFQNEAQLEKSRLLSDRFSAERPKGSFSTLEIQRTEQGDSAMYLCASSFYSGGTGELFFGEGSRLTVL.

The chain carries TRBV28 and TRBJ1-2; possible D gene TRBD1, 5 bases. V was trimmed by 6 bases and J by 7 bases, leaving 18 bases between them. The CDR3 is 14 residues long. Germline V gives CDR1 MDHEN, CDR2 SYDVKM. The CDR3 is CASRYPGQGFGYTF. The CDR3 DNA reads as TGTGCCAGCAGATACCCCGGTCAGGGCTTTGGCTACACCTTC.

This clonotype has a handful of counts. This chain links TRBV20-1 with TRBJ1-1; tentatively, D is TRBD1 (5 bases). Germline lookup yields CDR1 DFQATT and CDR2 SNEGSKA (reference sequence). Trimming removed 2 bases at V and 3 bases at J, with 13 bases between. This CDR3 is built from 14 residues. This CDR3 is CSARYGGGDTEAFF. In DNA form, the CDR3 reads TGCAGTGCTAGATATGGGGGTGGGGACACTGAAGCTTTCTTT.

The gene calls are TRBV5-4 and TRBJ1-6; tentative D call: TRBD1 (5 bases). V was clipped by 7 bases and J by 5 bases, with 16 bases between them. The germline V gene has CDR1 SGHNT and CDR2 YYREEE (reference sequence). This CDR3 is built from 15 residues. This CDR3 reads CASRASQGNNSPLHF. The CDR3 DNA reads TGTGCCAGCCGAGCTTCGCAGGGAAATAATTCACCCCTCCACTTT.

Only one count was recorded for this clonotype. The V call is TRBV27, the J call TRBJ2-7, with a weak D call TRBD1 (5 bases). The CDR3 runs to 14 residues. Germline V lookup: CDR1 MNHEY, CDR2 SMNVEV (reference sequence). The V gene lost 3 bases and the J gene lost 3 bases, with 12 bases spanning the gap. Here the CDR3 reads CASSLNRKNYEQYF. DNA of the CDR3: TGTGCCAGCAGTTTGAACAGGAAAAACTACGAGCAGTACTTC.

This chain links TRBV10-1 with TRBJ2-4; 11 bases are a match to TRBD2. The CDR3 has 15 amino acids. Trimming at V came to 6 bases and at J to 3 bases, leaving 4 bases not matched to a gene. Germline V lookup: CDR1 WNHNN, CDR2 SYGVQD (reference sequence). CDR3 residues: CASRETSGNKNIQYF. CDR3 nucleotide sequence: TGCGCCAGCAGGGAGACTAGCGGGAACAAAAACATTCAGTACTTC.

V is TRBV2 and J is TRBJ2-4, with D uncertain. The CDR3 contains 12 residues. From germline, CDR1 is SNHLY and CDR2 FYNNEI. Trimming shortened V by 3 bases and J by 7 bases, and 7 bases separated the two germline ends. The CDR3 sequence: CASSDGRNIQYF. CDR3 coding DNA: TGTGCCAGCAGTGACGGTCGGAACATTCAGTACTTC.

On this clonotype: This is likely an artifact of a read error, given a far larger clone one base away. This chain uses TRBV20-1 with TRBJ2-7; TRBD2 agrees at 7 bases. The V and J ends lost 6 bases and 7 bases, in that order; junction bases with no gene match: 15. The CDR3 is made up of 14 amino acids. Germline values: CDR1 DFQATT, CDR2 SNEGSKA (reference sequence). The CDR3 here is CSAGRGGGNNEQYF. The CDR3 DNA sequence: TGCAGTGCGGGCCGAGGCGGGGGAAACAATGAGCAGTACTTC.

This chain connects TRBV19 to TRBJ2-7; no clear D gene. Trimming removed 4 bases from V and 7 bases from J, with 11 bases in between. The CDR3 has 12 amino acids. Germline CDR1 LNHDA, CDR2 SQIVND (reference sequence). The CDR3 here is CASSTMWGEQYF. DNA for the CDR3: TGTGCCAGTAGTACCATGTGGGGAGAGCAGTACTTC. The full variable domain, rest sourced from reference TRBV19 and TRBJ2-7, is DGGITQSPKYLFRKEGQNVTLSCEQNLNHDAMYWYRQDPGQGLRLIYYSQIVNDFQKGDIAEGYSVSREKKESFPLTVTSAQKNPTAFYLCASSTMWGEQYFGPGTRLTVT.

A few counts support this clonotype. The chain recombines TRBV6-5 with TRBJ1-2; 7 bases fit TRBD1. V was pared by 2 bases and J by 0 bases, with 9 bases of the junction left unmatched. The CDR3 has 17 residues. CDR1 and CDR2 (germline): MNHEY, SVGAGI. CDR3 coding DNA: TGTGCCAGCAGTTACCGAACTCCCGGACAGGCTAACTATGGCTACACCTTC. This codes for CASSYRTPGQANYGYTF.

This clonotype was seen more than once but under ten times. J is TRBJ1-5 and V is TRBV19; 9 nucleotides align to TRBD1. V trimming: 5 bases; J trimming: 2 bases; junction bases outside the gene matches: 7. The CDR3 consists of 16 residues. Germline V gene sequence: CDR1 LNHDA, CDR2 SQIVND (reference sequence). The CDR3 protein is CASSDRGNDGNQPQHF. The CDR3 DNA reads as TGTGCCAGTAGTGACAGGGGGAACGACGGCAATCAGCCCCAGCATTTT. The entire variable domain, with the rest obtained from reference TRBV19 and TRBJ1-5, is as follows: DGGITQSPKYLFRKEGQNVTLSCEQNLNHDAMYWYRQDPGQGLRLIYYSQIVNDFQKGDIAEGYSVSREKKESFPLTVTSAQKNPTAFYLCASSDRGNDGNQPQHFGDGTRLSIL.

The genes are TRBV6-2 or TRBV6-3 and TRBJ2-5; maybe TRBD1 (6 bases). CDR1 is MNHEY and CDR2 is SVGEGT in the germline V gene. This CDR3 contains 15 residues. Deletions cut 6 bases from V and 2 bases from J, with 16 bases between. CDR3 sequence (DNA): TGTGCCAGCAGCCGCCAGGACAGACGTCAAGAGACCCAGTACTTC. Translation gives CASSRQDRRQETQYF.

The chain uses TRBV6-2 or TRBV6-3 and TRBJ1-2; 8 positions match TRBD1. V dropped 6 bases and J dropped 8; count of bases not matched to a gene: 17. CDR1 is MNHEY, CDR2 SVGEGT, per germline. This CDR3 is 16 amino acids long. The CDR3 bases are TGTGCCAGCAGACTACAAGGGACAGGCCCAATCAGGGGCTACACCTTC. This sequence encodes CASRLQGTGPIRGYTF.

The rearrangement links TRBV4-1 to TRBJ2-5, with D possibly TRBD1 on 6 matching bases. The CDR3 runs 15 residues. V dropped 0 bases and J dropped 4 bases, with 12 bases sitting between them. The germline V gene has CDR1 MGHRA and CDR2 YSYEKL. The CDR3 loop reads CASSQDEGVAETQYF. As DNA, the CDR3 is TGCGCCAGCAGCCAAGACGAGGGGGTTGCAGAGACCCAGTACTTC.

This clonotype was detected once. The chain uses TRBV4-1 and TRBJ2-3, with TRBD2 identical over 9 bases. In germline, CDR1 is MGHRA, CDR2 YSYEKL. The length of the CDR3 is 13 residues. With 4 bases clipped from V and 6 bases from J, the junction kept 2 bases outside the gene matches. CDR3 amino acids: CASSPSGVDTQYF. The CDR3 nucleotides are TGCGCCAGCAGCCCTAGCGGGGTGGATACGCAGTATTTT.

The rearrangement uses TRBV27 and TRBJ2-7, with 7 nucleotides matching TRBD2. J gave up 4 bases and V 8 bases, and 11 bases lay outside the gene matches. The CDR3 runs to 14 residues. From germline, CDR1 is MNHEY and CDR2 SMNVEV (reference sequence). The CDR3 nucleotides are TGTGCCAGCCGACCGTGGGAGGGCGATTACGAGCAGTACTTC. It specifies CASRPWEGDYEQYF.

This chain links TRBV6-1 with TRBJ2-7; D tentatively fits TRBD1 or TRBD2 (5 bases each). Trimming stripped 6 bases from V and 4 bases from J, with 16 bases between. CDR1 and CDR2 from the germline V gene are MNHNS and SASEGT. This CDR3 spans 14 amino acids. The DNA for the CDR3 is TGTGCCAGCAGGAGGGGTAGCGCGCTATACGAGCAGTACTTC. This sequence encodes CASRRGSALYEQYF.

The genes are TRBV5-1 and TRBJ2-3, with 10 bases identical to TRBD2. The trim removed 2 bases at V and 5 bases at J, leaving 5 bases unmatched. CDR3 size: 15 residues. Germline loops: CDR1 SGHRS, CDR2 YFSETQ. The chain's CDR3 is CASSFGSGRGDTQYF. In DNA form, the CDR3 reads TGCGCCAGCAGCTTCGGGAGCGGGAGGGGAGATACGCAGTATTTT.

This chain links TRBV19 with TRBJ1-5, with 12 bases identical to TRBD1. J was trimmed by 5 bases and V by 6 bases; bases with no gene match: 8. The CDR3 covers 16 residues. CDR1 is LNHDA and CDR2 is SQIVND in the germline V gene (reference sequence). The CDR3 here is CASRARDRGQDQPQHF. CDR3 coding DNA: TGTGCCAGTAGGGCGCGGGACAGGGGGCAAGATCAGCCCCAGCATTTT.

The chain recombines TRBV28 with TRBJ1-1, with D unresolved. Germline V lookup: CDR1 MDHEN, CDR2 SYDVKM. CDR3 length equals 11 residues. Trimming removed 10 bases at V and 1 base at J, with 7 bases between. DNA of the CDR3: TGTGCCAACAGAGAGAACACTGAAGCTTTCTTT. It specifies CANRENTEAFF.